This entry concerns a single T cell receptor beta chain. The sample is drawn from a study of blood T cell repertoires in COVID-19. Study-level background: PBMCs, B-cell-depleted T cells, or T cells were the source of the cDNA or gDNA that made up the material.

Using immunoSEQ multiplex PCR, the repertoire was profiled, and TCRdb retains in-frame clones only, with some absent. The sample records some 200,000 clones, more than 65% being singletons. This CDR3 spans 13 amino acids. V lost 5 bases to trimming and J lost 2 bases, with 9 bases between them. Germline CDR1 MNHEY, CDR2 SVGAGI. Specimen: peripheral blood. The receptor was derived from a man in his fifties with active or convalescent COVID-19. This rearrangement joins TRBV6-5 to TRBJ1-2; no firm D call. This chain's CDR3 is CASSPDGNYGYTF. The CDR3 coding sequence is TGTGCCAGCAGTCCAGACGGGAACTATGGCTACACCTTC.